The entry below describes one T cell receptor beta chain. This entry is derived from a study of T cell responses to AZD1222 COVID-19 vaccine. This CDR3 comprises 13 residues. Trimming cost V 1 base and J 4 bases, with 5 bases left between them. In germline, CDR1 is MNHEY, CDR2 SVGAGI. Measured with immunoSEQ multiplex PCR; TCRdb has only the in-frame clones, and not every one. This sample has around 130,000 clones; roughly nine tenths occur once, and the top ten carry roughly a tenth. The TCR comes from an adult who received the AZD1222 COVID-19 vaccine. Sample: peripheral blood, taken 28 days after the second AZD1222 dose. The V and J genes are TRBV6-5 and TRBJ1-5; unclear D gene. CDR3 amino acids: CASSYYLNQPQHF. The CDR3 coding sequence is TGTGCCAGCAGTTACTACCTGAATCAGCCCCAGCATTTT.